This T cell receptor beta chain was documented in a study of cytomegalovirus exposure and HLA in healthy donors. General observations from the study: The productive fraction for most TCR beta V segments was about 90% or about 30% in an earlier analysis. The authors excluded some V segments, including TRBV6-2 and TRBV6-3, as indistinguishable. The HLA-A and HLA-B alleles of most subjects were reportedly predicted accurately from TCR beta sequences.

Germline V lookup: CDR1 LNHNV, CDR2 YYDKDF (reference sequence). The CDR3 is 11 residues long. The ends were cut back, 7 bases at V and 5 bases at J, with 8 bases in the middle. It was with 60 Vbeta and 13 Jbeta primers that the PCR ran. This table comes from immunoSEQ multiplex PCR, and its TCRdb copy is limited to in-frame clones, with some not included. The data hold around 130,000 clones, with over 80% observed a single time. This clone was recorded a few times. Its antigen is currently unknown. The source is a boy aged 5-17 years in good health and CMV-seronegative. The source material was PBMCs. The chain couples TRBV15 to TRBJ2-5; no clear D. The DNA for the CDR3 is TGTGCCACCAACAAAAAGGAGACCCAGTACTTC. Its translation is CATNKKETQYF.